Sequencing of this TCR beta chain was carried out in a study of T cell changes during pregnancy in multiple sclerosis. CDR1 is SQVTM and CDR2 is ANQGSEA in the germline V gene. This CDR3 is 17 amino acids long. V was pared by 8 bases and J by 0 bases, with 16 bases of the junction left unmatched. Clones were read by immunoSEQ multiplex PCR, and TCRdb kept only the in-frame ones, dropping some. Of 70,000 to 100,000 clones listed, approximately 92% are singletons. The TCR comes from a female donor with multiple sclerosis, enrolled in a pregnancy study. The specimen comprised peripheral blood, sampled in the first trimester of pregnancy. The V and J genes are TRBV29-1 and TRBJ2-7, with 10 bases that match TRBD2. As DNA, the CDR3 is TGCAGCACCCTCTTACCGACTAGCGGGCATAGCTCCTACGAGCAGTACTTC. It codes for CSTLLPTSGHSSYEQYF.